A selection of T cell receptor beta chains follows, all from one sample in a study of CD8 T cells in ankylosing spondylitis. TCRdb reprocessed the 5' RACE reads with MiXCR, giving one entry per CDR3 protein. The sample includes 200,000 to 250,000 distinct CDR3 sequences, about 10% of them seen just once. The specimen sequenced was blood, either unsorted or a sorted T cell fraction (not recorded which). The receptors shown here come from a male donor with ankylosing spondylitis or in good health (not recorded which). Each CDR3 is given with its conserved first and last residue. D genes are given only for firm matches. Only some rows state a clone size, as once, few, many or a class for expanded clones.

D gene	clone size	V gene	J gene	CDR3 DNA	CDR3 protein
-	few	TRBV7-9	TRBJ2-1	TGTGCCAGCAGCTTAGAGTTGGGCGATGAGCAGTTCTTC	CASSLELGDEQFF
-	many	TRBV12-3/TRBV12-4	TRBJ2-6	TGTGCCAGCAGACCTCACCAGGGATTCTCTGGGGCCAACGTCCTGACTTTC	CASRPHQGFSGANVLTF
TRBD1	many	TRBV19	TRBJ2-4	TGTGCCAGTAGTACGGACAGGGTCAAAAACATTCAGTACTTC	CASSTDRVKNIQYF
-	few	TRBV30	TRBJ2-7	TGTGCCTGGGGTTCCTCCTACGAGCAGTACTTC	CAWGSSYEQYF
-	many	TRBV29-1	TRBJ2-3	TGCAGCGTCCTACTAGTGAGCACAGATACGCAGTATTTT	CSVLLVSTDTQYF
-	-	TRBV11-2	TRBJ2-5	TGTGCCAGCAGTGTTAGCGGAGTCGAGACCCAGTACTTC	CASSVSGVETQYF
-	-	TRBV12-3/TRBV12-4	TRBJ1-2	TGTGCCAGCAGTTTTTCGACAGCCCCTAACTATGGCTACACCTTC	CASSFSTAPNYGYTF
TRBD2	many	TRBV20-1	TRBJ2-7	TGCAGTGCTAGGGGCGGGGGGGACTACGAGCAGTACTTC	CSARGGGDYEQYF
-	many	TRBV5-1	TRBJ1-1	TGCGCCAGCAGGGAGGGGACTATGAACACTGAAGCTTTCTTT	CASREGTMNTEAFF
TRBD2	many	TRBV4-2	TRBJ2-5	TGTGCCAGCAGCCAAGAGGCTAGCGGGAGTTTGAGGGAGACCCAGTACTTC	CASSQEASGSLRETQYF